The TCR beta chain under discussion was sequenced for a study of cytomegalovirus exposure and HLA in healthy donors. The study's findings and limits: The tendency of first-cohort TCR clusters to co-occur in the roughly 120 validation repertoires was the finding of a later analysis.

As for this clone: The antigen is not known.

CDR1 is MGHDK, CDR2 SYGVNS, per germline. V lost 1 base, J lost 1 base, and 4 bases lay in between. There are 14 residues in the CDR3. The donors formed part of the roughly 120-subject validation cohort, distinct from the roughly 660-subject first cohort. Only in-frame clones appear in the TCRdb table, and some are missing; sequencing was by immunoSEQ multiplex PCR. The sample has some 260,000 clones, about 92% seen once. This receptor was identified in a woman aged 25 to 39 in good health and CMV-seronegative. The chain couples TRBV25-1 to TRBJ2-2, with D unresolved. The source material was PBMCs. This chain's CDR3 is CASSEWGNTGELFF. The CDR3 DNA reads TGTGCCAGCAGTGAATGGGGGAACACCGGGGAGCTGTTTTTT.